This T cell receptor beta chain was identified during a study of blood T cell repertoires in COVID-19. CDR3 length: 17 residues. Germline-derived CDR1 and CDR2 are SGDLS and YYNGEE. V was pared by 0 bases and J by 5 bases, with 9 bases of the junction left unmatched. This clone appeared a single time. Profiling relied on immunoSEQ multiplex PCR, and the TCRdb table lists in-frame clones only, not all of them. Among 300,000 or so clones listed, roughly 86% were seen once. The sequence was collected from a woman in her forties or fifties with acute or convalescent COVID-19. This sequence joins TRBV9 and TRBJ2-5; 11 positions agree with TRBD2. The sequencing input was peripheral blood. CDR3 sequence reads: CASSVALAGGGAETQYF. CDR3 in DNA: TGTGCCAGCAGCGTAGCTCTAGCGGGAGGAGGCGCTGAGACCCAGTACTTC. Full variable domain (outside the CDR3, taken from reference TRBV9 and TRBJ2-5): DSGVTQTPKHLITATGQRVTLRCSPRSGDLSVYWYQQSLDQGLQFLIQYYNGEERAKGNILERFSAQQFPDLHSELNLSSLELGDSALYFCASSVALAGGGAETQYFGPGTRLLVL.